Below are 5 T cell receptor beta chains sequenced from a single sample in a study of T cell responses to AZD1222 COVID-19 vaccine. Only in-frame clones appear in the TCRdb table, and some are missing; sequencing was by immunoSEQ multiplex PCR. This table has about 210,000 clones, about 92% appearing once. Sequenced here: peripheral blood, sampled on day 0 of AZD1222 vaccination. All receptors come from an adult in good health.

The V gene is TRBV7-2, the J gene TRBJ2-1; a weak D match, TRBD2 (5 bases). Trimming cost V 5 bases and J 3 bases, with 8 bases left between them. This CDR3 contains 13 residues. Germline V gene data show CDR1 as SGHTA and CDR2 as FQGNSA. The CDR3 nucleotides read TGTGCCAGCAGCAAAGACTACTACAATGAGCAGTTCTTC. Residues: CASSKDYYNEQFF.

CDR3 coding DNA: TGTGCCAGCACTACGGCGTCGGTCTCTGGCTACACCTTC. The encoded protein is CASTTASVSGYTF. This sequence joins TRBV6-5 and TRBJ1-2, with no clear D. CDR3 length: 13 amino acids. Germline-derived CDR1 and CDR2 are MNHEY and SVGAGI. V lost 7 bases to trimming and J lost 7 bases, with 16 bases between them.

V is TRBV4-2 and J is TRBJ2-1, with D possibly being TRBD2 (6 bases). The V and J ends lost 4 bases and 0 bases respectively, with 13 bases between them. CDR1 and CDR2 from the germline V gene are LGHNA and YNFKEQ. The CDR3 covers 16 residues. CDR3 residues: CASSREVQSSYNEQFF. As DNA, the CDR3 is TGTGCCAGCAGCCGGGAGGTCCAAAGCTCCTACAATGAGCAGTTCTTC.

CDR3 coding DNA: TGTGCCAGCAGCCTGACCACAGGGTCTGGCTACACCTTC. It yields the protein CASSLTTGSGYTF. The rearrangement links TRBV5-6 to TRBJ1-2; D possibly corresponds to TRBD1 (6 bases). The CDR3 has 13 amino acids. Germline assignment: CDR1 SGHDT and CDR2 YYEEEE. Between the trimmed V and J ends, which lost 4 bases and 7 bases, there was a span of 14 bases. The variable domain in full, with the rest retrieved from reference TRBV5-6 and TRBJ1-2, is DAGVTQSPTHLIKTRGQQVTLRCSPKSGHDTVSWYQQALGQGPQFIFQYYEEEERQRGNFPDRFSGHQFPNYSSELNVNALLLGDSALYLCASSLTTGSGYTFGSGTRLTVV.

The chain combines TRBV6-1 with TRBJ1-2; TRBD1 matches 11 bases. Germline CDR1 and CDR2: MNHNS and SASEGT. The CDR3 length is 14 residues. Unmatched junction bases numbered 1, after V lost 3 bases and J lost 4 bases. Here the CDR3 DNA reads TGTGCCAGCAGTGAGGGGACAGGGGGCTATGGCTACACCTTC. This translates into CASSEGTGGYGYTF.